This is a list of T cell receptor beta chains from one sample in a study of blood T cells in healthy people across ages. In TCRdb, the 5' RACE reads were re-called with MiXCR into one record per CDR3 protein. In the table there are under 1,000,000 distinct CDR3 sequences, about half of which are singletons. The sample comprised blood. The receptors shown here come from an elderly man in good health. Both conserved end residues are part of each CDR3. A D gene is named only where the DNA matches it firmly. Clone size is not always given. Where it is, it says once, few, many or a class for expanded clones.

DNA	CDR3	V	J	size	D
TGTGCCTGGAGTGTACTCTCGGGTGAGCAGTTCTTC	CAWSVLSGEQFF	TRBV30	TRBJ2-1	NA	NA
TGTGCCAGCAGCTTACCGGGGACCACAGATACGCAGTATTTT	CASSLPGTTDTQYF	TRBV7-9	TRBJ2-3	NA	NA
TGTGCCAGCAGTATTGGAGAAAATCAGCCCCAGCATTTT	CASSIGENQPQHF	TRBV12-3/TRBV12-4	TRBJ1-5	few	NA
TGTGCCAGCAGCCCTTCAGTTCGGTTGGTCGCCGAGCAGTACTTC	CASSPSVRLVAEQYF	TRBV3-1	TRBJ2-7	few	NA
TGTGCCAGCAGCCCTTTGGGCTTTCCATTGGATACGCAGTATTTT	CASSPLGFPLDTQYF	TRBV11-1	TRBJ2-3	NA	NA
TGTGCCAGCAGCTTAGGGATTGATGACACAGATACGCAGTATTTT	CASSLGIDDTDTQYF	TRBV7-2	TRBJ2-3	NA	NA
TGTGCCAGCAGCGTAGATGACTTCCGTGGCACTGAAGCTTTCTTT	CASSVDDFRGTEAFF	TRBV9	TRBJ1-1	NA	NA
TGTGCCAGCAGTACAGGACGTAACGCGCCCTACAATGAGCAGTTCTTC	CASSTGRNAPYNEQFF	TRBV12-3/TRBV12-4	TRBJ2-1	NA	NA
TGTGCCAGCAGTCGACAGGGTGCTAAGGAAAAACTGTTTTTT	CASSRQGAKEKLFF	TRBV12-3/TRBV12-4	TRBJ1-4	NA	TRBD1
TGTGCCAGCAGCCCTCGTAGTGAAAAACTGTTTTTT	CASSPRSEKLFF	TRBV12-3/TRBV12-4	TRBJ1-4	NA	NA
TGCAGTGCTAGAGATCCCCGGGGCCGGCGCCCTTACGAGCAGTACTTC	CSARDPRGRRPYEQYF	TRBV20-1	TRBJ2-7	NA	NA
TGTGCCAGCAGCCCCCGGCGGGCCCCTAGCACAGATACGCAGTATTTT	CASSPRRAPSTDTQYF	TRBV3-1	TRBJ2-3	NA	NA
TGCAGCGTTGGTAAACTAGCGGATACGCAGTATTTT	CSVGKLADTQYF	TRBV29-1	TRBJ2-3	NA	TRBD2
TGCAGTGCTAGGGAAGATCGGGGCCCAGATACGCAGTATTTT	CSAREDRGPDTQYF	TRBV20-1	TRBJ2-3	NA	NA
TGCGCCAGCAGCTTGGGACAGTTGAGGAACACTGAAGCTTTCTTT	CASSLGQLRNTEAFF	TRBV5-1	TRBJ1-1	NA	NA
TGTGCCAGCAGCTTAAATGGTGGGAGTAGCGGGGAGCTGTTTTTT	CASSLNGGSSGELFF	TRBV7-3	TRBJ2-2	NA	NA
TGTGCCAGCAGTTTATTAGAGCTTAGCACAGATACGCAGTATTTT	CASSLLELSTDTQYF	TRBV27	TRBJ2-3	NA	NA
TGCAGTGCAACCACTAGCGGGAAGGGTGAGCAGTACTTC	CSATTSGKGEQYF	TRBV20-1	TRBJ2-5	NA	TRBD2
TGTGCCAGCAGTTTAACGGGACTAGCCCACGAGCAGTACTTC	CASSLTGLAHEQYF	TRBV28	TRBJ2-7	few	TRBD2
TGTGCCAGCAGCTTAGGACTAGCGGGCGCCTCTAGCACAGATACGCAGTATTTT	CASSLGLAGASSTDTQYF	TRBV7-9	TRBJ2-3	NA	TRBD2
TGTGCTACCGGGACCGCGGCCTACGAGCAGTACTTC	CATGTAAYEQYF	TRBV2	TRBJ2-7	NA	NA
TGTGCCAGCAGAATAGCGGGAGGAGACCATGAGCAGTTCTTC	CASRIAGGDHEQFF	TRBV12-3/TRBV12-4	TRBJ2-1	NA	TRBD2
TGTGCCAGCAGCTTAGGTGCGGCCGAAGGAGAGACCCAGTACTTC	CASSLGAAEGETQYF	TRBV7-9	TRBJ2-5	few	NA
TGTGCCAGCAGTTTATGGGACCGCCGGGGCAATGAGCAGTTCTTC	CASSLWDRRGNEQFF	TRBV27	TRBJ2-1	few	NA
TGCGCCAGCAGCTTGGTGGGACAGTCGAACGCTGAAGCTTTCTTT	CASSLVGQSNAEAFF	TRBV5-1	TRBJ1-1	NA	TRBD1
TGTGCCACCAGCCCGGAACCTTTCACAGATACGCAGTATTTT	CATSPEPFTDTQYF	TRBV15	TRBJ2-3	few	NA
TGTGCCAGCAGCAAAGTACAACAGGGGGCTGGGACCCAGTACTTC	CASSKVQQGAGTQYF	TRBV21-1	TRBJ2-5	few	NA
TGCAGCGGCCGGGGGACTAGCGGGAGGACGGATACGCAGTATTTT	CSGRGTSGRTDTQYF	TRBV29-1	TRBJ2-3	NA	TRBD2
TGCAGTGCTAGATTGTCCTGGGCTAGCGGGACGGCTGAGCAGTTCTTC	CSARLSWASGTAEQFF	TRBV20-1	TRBJ2-1	NA	TRBD2
TGTGCCAGCAGTTTACGCGGATTAACCTACGAGCAGTACTTC	CASSLRGLTYEQYF	TRBV27	TRBJ2-7	NA	NA
TGTGCCAGCAGTGAAGTCACAGGGTCTGGCATTCAGTACTTC	CASSEVTGSGIQYF	TRBV6-1	TRBJ2-4	NA	NA
TGCGCCAGCAGCCTAAATGGACAGGCTAACACCGGGGAGCTGTTTTTT	CASSLNGQANTGELFF	TRBV5-1	TRBJ2-2	few	TRBD1
TGCAGTGCTGGCCGGGACTGGAACACTGAAGCTTTCTTT	CSAGRDWNTEAFF	TRBV20-1	TRBJ1-1	NA	NA
TGTGCCACCAGTGATTCAATTAAGGACAGGGGGCTGGGAGATACGCAGTATTTT	CATSDSIKDRGLGDTQYF	TRBV24-1	TRBJ2-3	few	TRBD1
TGTGCCAGCAGTTCACGGGTTGGTGGCTATGGCTACACCTTC	CASSSRVGGYGYTF	TRBV27	TRBJ1-2	few	NA
TGTGCCAGCAGCCCCTGGGGAGCGGGAGTGGGCACAGATACGCAGTATTTT	CASSPWGAGVGTDTQYF	TRBV14	TRBJ2-3	few	TRBD2
TGTGCCAGCAGCCAGGGACGCTCGGGGGGGATGCAGTTCTTC	CASSQGRSGGMQFF	TRBV3-1	TRBJ2-1	few	TRBD2
TGTGCCAGCAGCCCCAATGACTGGGAGACCCAGTACTTC	CASSPNDWETQYF	TRBV7-3	TRBJ2-5	NA	NA
TGTGCCAGCAGCTTAGCAGGACAGTTTAGCAATGAGCAGTTCTTC	CASSLAGQFSNEQFF	TRBV7-3	TRBJ2-1	NA	NA
TGCGCCAGCAGCTTGCTCAGGGAAGTTGAGCAGTTCTTC	CASSLLREVEQFF	TRBV5-1	TRBJ2-1	few	NA
TGTGCCAGCAGTTACTCGAATGACTACCCCACCTACGAGCAGTACTTC	CASSYSNDYPTYEQYF	TRBV6-6	TRBJ2-7	NA	NA
TGTGCCAGCAGCATAACAGGGGACCGCTTAGTATACACCTTC	CASSITGDRLVYTF	TRBV28	TRBJ1-2	NA	TRBD1
TGCGCCAGCAGCTCCCAGGGCACGATCGAAAACATTCAGTACTTC	CASSSQGTIENIQYF	TRBV5-1	TRBJ2-4	few	NA
TGTGCCAGCAGCCCCCGGGACTCTAGTGCACCTGTTCGGTTCTTC	CASSPRDSSAPVRFF	TRBV7-8	TRBJ2-1	NA	NA
TGTGCCAGCAGTGAAGCGCTTGGGAGTAGAGCTTTCTTT	CASSEALGSRAFF	TRBV2	TRBJ1-1	NA	NA
TGCAGCGTCGGGGAGAACCCAACTAATGAAAAACTGTTTTTT	CSVGENPTNEKLFF	TRBV29-1	TRBJ1-4	NA	NA
TGTGCCAGCAGCTTAAGCGGGACGGCTTTAAACTATGGCTACACCTTC	CASSLSGTALNYGYTF	TRBV7-6	TRBJ1-2	NA	NA